The source of this TCR beta chain is a study of PD-L1 blockade in urothelial cancer. Turning to the study itself: The analyses of blood took place 3 weeks (second dose) and 6 weeks after treatment start. Blood samples contained a median approximately 140,000 T cells.

Spiked synthetic TCR analogs estimated absolute template abundance per PCR. Libraries were prepared by immunoSEQ multiplex PCR; TCRdb keeps only in-frame clonotypes and omits some of them. The data hold approximately 110,000 clones, with about 85% observed a single time. Germline trimming cut 6 bases from V and 4 bases from J; bases unmatched to any gene: 5. The length of the CDR3 is 13 residues. Germline V CDR1 and CDR2: LNHDA, SQIVND (reference sequence). This clone occurred once. Pretreatment and on-treatment blood mononuclear cell samples were taken, totaling between 1 and 8 time points per patient.

This specimen was PBMCs, taken around atezolizumab (anti-PD-L1) treatment. The sequence was obtained from a man aged 45-65 years with urothelial cancer. The V gene is TRBV19, the J gene TRBJ1-2; 7 bases are shared with TRBD1. The CDR3 loop is CASRPGGSYGYTF. CDR3 nucleotides: TGTGCCAGTAGACCAGGGGGATCCTATGGCTACACCTTC.